Described below is a single T cell receptor beta chain sequence and its context. Germline loops: CDR1 SGHRS, CDR2 YFSETQ. V lost 7 bases and J lost 1, with 13 bases in between. There are 14 residues in the CDR3. These data come from a study of blood T cell repertoires in COVID-19. Across the whole study: The United States, Italy and Spain provided the acute and convalescent COVID-19 samples. PBMCs, B-cell-depleted T cells, or T cells provided the cDNA or gDNA that made up the material.

Methods used by the authors: For nucleated cells, counts were estimated from reference gene primer amplification. Using immunoSEQ multiplex PCR, the repertoire was profiled, and TCRdb retains in-frame clones only, with some absent. V and J calls and clone size come straight from that table; D and trimming were deduced from the DNA. Here the sample spans 40,000 to 60,000 clones, about 90% being singletons. Patients of the Seattle cohort, enrolled during active infection, were followed longitudinally. This chain joins TRBV5-1 and TRBJ2-3; D remains ambiguous. The material sequenced was peripheral blood. The source is a woman over 75 with COVID-19, enrolled during active disease. The CDR3 loop is CASANFLGTDTQYF. As DNA, the CDR3 is TGCGCCAGCGCGAACTTCTTGGGCACAGATACGCAGTATTTT.